This T cell receptor (beta chain) was profiled in a study of blood T cell repertoires in COVID-19. About the study: Whether acute or convalescent, the COVID-19 samples came from the United States, Italy and Spain.

CDR3 length equals 14 residues. Germline V gene lookup returns CDR1 ENHRY and CDR2 SYGVKD. V shed 10 bases and J 5 bases; nucleotides not matched to a gene: 13. Data came from immunoSEQ multiplex PCR; TCRdb stores just in-frame clones and leaves some out. The sample lists 95,000 to 100,000 clones, about 92% occurring once. The receptor was isolated from a middle-aged man with active COVID-19. Source material: peripheral blood. The genes are TRBV10-3 and TRBJ2-7, with 8 nucleotides matching TRBD1. The DNA of the CDR3 is TGTGCCACGATAGACAGGGGCCCCGAGAACGAGCAGTACTTC. Its translation: CATIDRGPENEQYF.